This TCR beta chain is drawn from a study of cytomegalovirus exposure and HLA in healthy donors (dated by TCRdb to 2016 to 2017). Describing the broader study: According to a later analysis, one platform produced both the 100 to 150 validation repertoires and the roughly 650 repertoires of the first cohort. The study was designed to test whether signatures of past pathogen exposure could be identified by cataloging public T cell receptors. A separate validation cohort of some 130 different subjects was used in addition to the roughly 720-subject first cohort. High-throughput TCR immunosequencing, statistical association of individual TCRs with disease status, and machine learning were combined to predict cytomegalovirus infection status.

The donors belonged to the validation cohort of roughly 120 subjects, which was separate from the roughly 700-subject first cohort. What the study reported, not specific to this receptor: Across donors, most TCR sequences were observed very rarely, whereas some public TCRs were present in many individuals. The study gave a list of some 150 TCR beta chains associated with cytomegalovirus. In vitro tests confirmed that three of the cytomegalovirus-associated TCR beta chains recognize cytomegalovirus antigens. A later analysis had no HLA typing for the validation cohort, so co-occurrence there was scored across all 120 repertoires. The classifier was reported to diagnose cytomegalovirus status with high specificity and sensitivity in both the original and validation cohorts. The authors suggested that the approach could potentially be generalized to other disease states and immunological phenotypes. In a later analysis, TCRs clustered in the first cohort were found to also tend to co-occur in the approximately 120 validation repertoires, with 90% to 95% of cluster scores above 0.

Per the germline V gene, SQVTM is the CDR1 and ANQGSEA is the CDR2. The CDR3 covers 14 residues, taking in both the cysteine and the phenylalanine. The only DNA kept is the CDR3, 42 bases in frame from the first base. The V and J ends are trimmed by 4 bases and 4 bases, leaving 14 bases between them. About this clone: What antigen it recognizes has not been identified. It has no much larger one-base neighbor in the sample; base qualities were not kept.

The method behind the library was the immunoSEQ multiplex PCR assay. In the original analysis: A statistical classification framework was developed to diagnose cytomegalovirus status using the catalog of TCR beta chain sequences. TCRdb's version of the immuneACCESS table is confined to in-frame rearrangements and falls short of the full clone set. An unresolved V gene accounts for under half of the shortfall where checked; the remainder is of unknown origin. V and J calls and clone size follow that table, whereas D and trimming were derived from the DNA. The sample table holds about 65,000 clones, of which 92% were seen once. The top ten clonotypes cover around 1.2% of the sample.

This receptor was obtained from a woman between 18 and 29 years old in good health and CMV-seronegative. Sequencing was performed on PBMCs. The chain is made from TRBV29-1 and TRBJ2-1; the best D guess is TRBD2, with 6 bases matching. At the DNA level, the sequence is TGCAGCGTTGTAGGTGGAGCGGGTTACAATGAGCAGTTCTTC. Translated, it gives CSVVGGAGYNEQFF.